The rows below give T cell receptor beta chains drawn from one sample of a study of sequential checkpoint blockade in melanoma. Using immunoSEQ multiplex PCR, the repertoire was profiled, and TCRdb retains in-frame clones only, with some absent. This sample has 18,000 or so clones, with roughly 72% found just once. The source material was CD8+ T cells sorted from blood (inferred from file names), sampled from a patient given nivolumab and ipilimumab in sequence. These receptors all come from a human donor with melanoma. The CDR3 runs from the conserved cysteine through the conserved F or W. A D gene is named only where the DNA matches it firmly. A row's size may be missing; if present it is once, few, many or a size class.

D gene	clone size	J gene	V gene	CDR3 protein	CDR3 DNA
-	few	TRBJ2-7	TRBV7-9	CASSLAGTYEQYF	TGTGCCAGCAGCTTAGCGGGCACCTACGAGCAGTACTTC
TRBD1	-	TRBJ2-7	TRBV6-4	CARPPQGATYEQYF	TGTGCCAGGCCCCCACAGGGGGCTACCTACGAGCAGTACTTC
-	-	TRBJ2-7	TRBV7-7	CASSCGGKKTPYEQYF	TGTGCCAGCAGCTGTGGGGGGAAGAAAACCCCCTACGAGCAGTACTTC
-	-	TRBJ2-1	TRBV6-4	CASSDSGGGSYNEQFF	TGTGCCAGCAGTGACTCGGGAGGGGGCTCCTACAATGAGCAGTTCTTC
-	few	TRBJ2-1	TRBV28	CASSNWNEQFF	TGTGCCAGCAGTAACTGGAATGAGCAGTTCTTC
-	-	TRBJ2-2	TRBV7-9	CASSLGSTRLNTGELFF	TGTGCCAGCAGCTTAGGATCGACAAGGTTGAACACCGGGGAGCTGTTTTTT
TRBD1	-	TRBJ1-2	TRBV6-6	CAVGGQHYGYTF	TGTGCCGTTGGGGGACAGCACTATGGCTACACCTTC
TRBD1	-	TRBJ2-7	TRBV29-1	CSVELWIGGGKEQYF	TGCAGCGTTGAACTCTGGATAGGGGGCGGAAAGGAGCAGTACTTC
TRBD1	-	TRBJ1-2	TRBV6-6	CASSGTENYGYTF	TGTGCCAGTTCCGGGACAGAAAACTATGGCTACACCTTC
-	-	TRBJ2-5	TRBV4-1	CASSPQTGSAKETQYF	TGCGCCAGCAGCCCCCAAACAGGGAGTGCGAAGGAGACCCAGTACTTC
TRBD1	-	TRBJ2-5	TRBV6-5	CASTDGTGVGETQYF	TGTGCCAGCACCGACGGGACAGGGGTTGGAGAGACCCAGTACTTC
TRBD1	-	TRBJ2-3	TRBV6-4	CASSEQGASTDTQYF	TGTGCCAGCAGTGAACAGGGGGCGAGCACAGATACGCAGTATTTT
-	-	TRBJ1-1	TRBV28	CASSFQGRNTEAFF	TGTGCCAGCAGTTTTCAGGGGAGGAACACTGAAGCTTTCTTT
TRBD2	few	TRBJ2-7	TRBV27	CASLRVISGTSAFYEQYF	TGTGCCAGCCTTAGAGTAATTTCCGGGACTAGCGCCTTTTACGAGCAGTACTTC
-	-	TRBJ1-6	TRBV6-7	CASSFRGFSSPLHF	TGTGCCAGCAGTTTCCGGGGTTTTAGTTCCCCCCTCCACTTT
TRBD1	once	TRBJ1-6	TRBV27	CASSPRTGESSYNSPLHF	TGTGCCAGCAGTCCCCGGACAGGGGAGAGCTCCTATAATTCACCCCTCCACTTT
-	many	TRBJ2-3	TRBV6-5	CASSYSGGPTDTQYF	TGTGCCAGCAGTTACTCAGGGGGACCCACAGATACGCAGTATTTT
-	-	TRBJ1-6	TRBV28	CASSLRQSYNSPLHF	TGTGCCAGCAGTTTGAGGCAGAGCTATAATTCCCCCCTCCACTTT
-	-	TRBJ2-3	TRBV15	CATSGPHRGDTQYF	TGTGCCACCAGCGGACCACATAGGGGGGATACGCAGTATTTT
TRBD2	-	TRBJ2-1	TRBV7-2	CASSQLAGVSSYNEQFF	TGTGCCAGCAGCCAACTAGCGGGAGTTTCCTCCTACAATGAGCAGTTCTTC
-	-	TRBJ1-2	TRBV2	CASREGRAVNYGYTF	TGTGCCAGCAGGGAGGGCAGGGCAGTTAACTATGGCTACACCTTC
-	-	TRBJ2-7	TRBV28	CASSLFGGEQYF	TGTGCCAGCAGTCTCTTTGGGGGGGAGCAGTACTTC
TRBD1	-	TRBJ2-7	TRBV11-2	CASSTSLGQGVEQYF	TGTGCCAGCAGTACGTCTTTGGGACAGGGTGTCGAGCAGTACTTC
-	-	TRBJ2-7	TRBV7-2	CASSSRHYEQYF	TGTGCCAGCAGCTCGCGCCACTACGAGCAGTACTTC
-	-	TRBJ2-1	TRBV27	CASSPNSWYEQFF	TGTGCCAGCAGTCCCAACTCGTGGTATGAGCAGTTCTTC
TRBD1	-	TRBJ2-1	TRBV7-6	CASSPGQGGNTYNEQFF	TGTGCCAGCAGCCCGGGACAGGGGGGAAATACTTACAATGAGCAGTTCTTC
-	-	TRBJ2-7	TRBV19	CASSPELTYEQYF	TGTGCCAGTAGTCCTGAGTTAACCTACGAGCAGTACTTC
-	-	TRBJ2-3	TRBV7-8	CASSSLGAPSTDTQYF	TGTGCCAGCAGCTCCTTAGGGGCGCCTAGCACAGATACGCAGTATTTT
-	-	TRBJ2-7	TRBV5-1	CASSLGREQYF	TGCGCCAGCAGCTTGGGGCGGGAGCAGTACTTC
TRBD2	-	TRBJ2-3	TRBV27	CASSSIAGVIDTQYF	TGTGCCAGCAGTTCCATAGCGGGAGTGATAGATACGCAGTATTTT
-	-	TRBJ1-5	TRBV19	CASSENLDGPQHF	TGTGCCAGTAGTGAAAATCTAGACGGGCCCCAGCATTTT
TRBD1	-	TRBJ2-5	TRBV6-6	CASTTTGQTQYF	TGTGCCAGCACGACGACAGGGCAGACCCAGTACTTC
-	-	TRBJ1-1	TRBV19	CASSKWDTTEAFF	TGTGCCAGTAGTAAGTGGGACACCACTGAAGCTTTCTTT
-	-	TRBJ2-7	TRBV30	CAWSYPQRTHYEQYF	TGTGCCTGGAGTTACCCCCAGCGGACCCACTACGAGCAGTACTTC
TRBD2	-	TRBJ2-7	TRBV7-7	CASSLASGLAGPYEQYF	TGTGCCAGCAGCTTAGCCTCAGGACTAGCGGGACCCTACGAGCAGTACTTC
TRBD1	-	TRBJ2-2	TRBV10-1	CASSDPGQGLNTGELFF	TGCGCCAGCAGTGACCCCGGACAGGGCCTCAACACCGGGGAGCTGTTTTTT
TRBD1	-	TRBJ1-6	TRBV4-3	CASSQEPGQRMGSPLHF	TGCGCCAGCAGCCAGGAACCGGGACAGAGGATGGGTTCACCCCTCCACTTT
TRBD1	-	TRBJ2-6	TRBV28	CAAGTGPLSGANVLTF	TGTGCCGCTGGGACAGGGCCCCTCTCTGGGGCCAACGTCCTGACTTTC
-	few	TRBJ1-5	TRBV7-2	CASSLGGDWRNQPQHF	TGTGCCAGCAGCTTAGGGGGGGATTGGCGCAATCAGCCCCAGCATTTT
TRBD1	-	TRBJ2-3	TRBV6-6	CASSYTDRVDTQYF	TGTGCCAGCAGTTACACGGACAGGGTAGATACGCAGTATTTT
-	medium-sized	TRBJ2-7	TRBV29-1	CSSGPMDEQYF	TGCAGCTCGGGTCCGATGGACGAGCAGTACTTC
-	-	TRBJ1-5	TRBV18	CASSPSSYRENQPQHF	TGTGCCAGCTCACCGTCTTCCTACAGGGAAAATCAGCCCCAGCATTTT
-	few	TRBJ2-2	TRBV23-1	CASSQRARGAVF	TGCGCCAGCAGTCAGAGGGCCCGGGGAGCTGTTTTT
-	-	TRBJ2-7	TRBV5-4	CASSVREGVRDEQYF	TGTGCCAGCAGCGTCCGCGAGGGGGTGAGGGACGAGCAGTACTTC
-	few	TRBJ2-1	TRBV19	CASSLGGGAFNEQFF	TGTGCCAGTAGTCTGGGAGGGGGGGCCTTCAATGAGCAGTTCTTC
-	-	TRBJ1-2	TRBV25-1	CASSVTGTNYGYTF	TGTGCCAGCAGTGTTACAGGGACTAACTATGGCTACACCTTC
-	few	TRBJ1-2	TRBV5-1	CASSEPTGPSYGYTF	TGCGCCAGCAGCGAGCCGACAGGCCCATCCTATGGCTACACCTTC
TRBD1	-	TRBJ2-1	TRBV12-5	CASGLGKGTGHGDEQFF	TGTGCTAGTGGTTTGGGGAAAGGGACAGGGCATGGCGATGAGCAGTTCTTC
-	-	TRBJ2-7	TRBV9	CASSVGGTPTYEQYF	TGTGCCAGCAGCGTAGGGGGGACACCAACCTACGAGCAGTACTTC
TRBD2	-	TRBJ2-7	TRBV5-4	CASSPLGTSTYEQHF	TGTGCCAGCAGCCCACTAGGGACTAGCACCTACGAGCAGCACTTC
TRBD2	-	TRBJ2-7	TRBV7-2	CASSLIPGLGASTEQYF	TGTGCCAGCAGCTTAATTCCCGGACTAGGGGCCTCCACCGAGCAGTACTTC
TRBD2	-	TRBJ2-1	TRBV30	CAWTSGYSYNEQFF	TGTGCCTGGACTAGCGGGTACTCCTACAATGAGCAGTTCTTC
TRBD1	-	TRBJ2-5	TRBV7-9	CASSPEGQGEKTQYF	TGTGCCAGCAGCCCAGAAGGACAGGGGGAGAAGACCCAGTACTTC